The TCR beta chain described here comes from a study of cytomegalovirus exposure and HLA in healthy donors. Primers included in the PCR were 60 Vbeta and 13 Jbeta primers. The assay was immunoSEQ multiplex PCR, and TCRdb's table has in-frame clones only and misses some. The table has about 190,000 clones, around 75% seen once; the top ten hold about 3.1%. General observations from the study: Many donors shared some public TCRs, even though most TCR sequences were rare.

As for this clone: Its antigen is unknown.

The CDR3 is made up of 14 amino acids. Germline V gives CDR1 LGHNA, CDR2 YNFKEQ. V dropped 0 bases and J dropped 6 bases, with 8 bases sitting between them. The chain links TRBV4-2 to TRBJ2-2; D remains unclear. The sequence came from a young woman in good health and CMV-seropositive. Source material: PBMCs. This CDR3 reads CASSQEILAGELFF. CDR3 in DNA: TGTGCCAGCAGCCAAGAAATCCTAGCCGGGGAGCTGTTTTTT.